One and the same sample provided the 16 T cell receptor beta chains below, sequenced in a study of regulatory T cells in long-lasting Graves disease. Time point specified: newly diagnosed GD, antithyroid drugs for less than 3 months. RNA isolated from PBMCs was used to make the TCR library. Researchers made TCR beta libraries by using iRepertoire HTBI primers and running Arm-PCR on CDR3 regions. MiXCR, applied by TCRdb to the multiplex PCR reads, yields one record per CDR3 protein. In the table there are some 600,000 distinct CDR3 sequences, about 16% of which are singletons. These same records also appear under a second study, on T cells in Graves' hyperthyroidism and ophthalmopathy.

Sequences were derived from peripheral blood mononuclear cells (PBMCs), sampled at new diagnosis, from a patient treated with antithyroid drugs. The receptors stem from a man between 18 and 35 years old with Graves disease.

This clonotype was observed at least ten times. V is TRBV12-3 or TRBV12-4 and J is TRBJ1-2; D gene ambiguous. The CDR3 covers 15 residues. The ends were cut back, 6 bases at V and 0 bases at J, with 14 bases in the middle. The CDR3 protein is CASSLSISPNYGYTF. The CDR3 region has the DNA TGTGCCAGCAGCCTATCAATAAGTCCTAACTATGGCTACACCTTC.

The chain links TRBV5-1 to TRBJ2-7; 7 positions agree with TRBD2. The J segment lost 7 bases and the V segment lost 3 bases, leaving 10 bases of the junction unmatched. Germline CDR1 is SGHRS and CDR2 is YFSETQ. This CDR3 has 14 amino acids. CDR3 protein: CASSYGAGPEEQYF. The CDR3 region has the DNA TGCGCCAGCAGCTACGGAGCGGGACCCGAAGAGCAGTACTTC.

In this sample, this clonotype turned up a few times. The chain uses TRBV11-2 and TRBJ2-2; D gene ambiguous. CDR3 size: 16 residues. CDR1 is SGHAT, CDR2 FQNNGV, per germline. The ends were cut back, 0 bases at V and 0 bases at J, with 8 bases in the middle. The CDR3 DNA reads TGTGCCAGCAGCTTAGATTCTCCCCCGAACACCGGGGAGCTGTTTTTT. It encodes CASSLDSPPNTGELFF.

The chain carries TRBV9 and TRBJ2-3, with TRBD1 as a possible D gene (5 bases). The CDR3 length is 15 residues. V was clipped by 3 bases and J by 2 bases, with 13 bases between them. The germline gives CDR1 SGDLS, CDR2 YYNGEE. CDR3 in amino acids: CASSGGSPSTDTQYF. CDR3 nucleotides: TGTGCCAGCAGCGGGGGCAGCCCCTCCACAGATACGCAGTATTTT.

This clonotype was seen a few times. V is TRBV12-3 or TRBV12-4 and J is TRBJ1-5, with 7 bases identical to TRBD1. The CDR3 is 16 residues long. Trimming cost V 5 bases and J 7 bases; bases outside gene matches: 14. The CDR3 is CASSLLVDRAGQPQHF. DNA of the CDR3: TGTGCCAGCAGTCTATTGGTTGACAGGGCCGGGCAGCCCCAGCATTTT.

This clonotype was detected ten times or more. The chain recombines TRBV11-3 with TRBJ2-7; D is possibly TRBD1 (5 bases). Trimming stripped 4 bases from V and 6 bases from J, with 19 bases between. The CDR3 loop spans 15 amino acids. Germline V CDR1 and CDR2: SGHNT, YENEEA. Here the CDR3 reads CASSSHTGSLSEQYF. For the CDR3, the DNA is TGTGCCAGCAGCTCACATACAGGATCCCTAAGCGAGCAGTACTTC.

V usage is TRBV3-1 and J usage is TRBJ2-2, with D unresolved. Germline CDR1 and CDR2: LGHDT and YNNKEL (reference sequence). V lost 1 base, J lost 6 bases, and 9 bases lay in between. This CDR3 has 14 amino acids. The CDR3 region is CASSQGRFPGELFF. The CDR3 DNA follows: TGTGCCAGCAGCCAAGGGCGGTTCCCCGGGGAGCTGTTTTTT.

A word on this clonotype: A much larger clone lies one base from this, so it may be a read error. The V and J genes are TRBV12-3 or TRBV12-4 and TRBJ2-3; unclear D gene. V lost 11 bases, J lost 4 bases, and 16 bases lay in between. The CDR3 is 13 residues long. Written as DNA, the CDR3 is TGTGCCGGCACCCCGCGGCTGGCAGATACGCAGTATTTT. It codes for CAGTPRLADTQYF.

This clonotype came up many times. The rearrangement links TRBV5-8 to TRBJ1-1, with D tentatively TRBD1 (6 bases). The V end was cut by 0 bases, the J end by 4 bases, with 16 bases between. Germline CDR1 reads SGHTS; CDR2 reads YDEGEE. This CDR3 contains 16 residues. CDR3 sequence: CASSLGTDELGTEAFF. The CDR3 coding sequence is TGTGCCAGCAGCTTGGGGACAGATGAACTGGGCACTGAAGCTTTCTTT.

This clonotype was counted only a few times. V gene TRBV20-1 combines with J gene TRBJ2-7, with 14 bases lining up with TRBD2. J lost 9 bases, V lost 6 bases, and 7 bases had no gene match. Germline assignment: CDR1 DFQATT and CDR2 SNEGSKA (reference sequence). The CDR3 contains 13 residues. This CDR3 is CSASGLAGAAQYF. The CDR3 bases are TGCAGTGCCTCGGGACTAGCGGGAGCGGCGCAGTACTTC.

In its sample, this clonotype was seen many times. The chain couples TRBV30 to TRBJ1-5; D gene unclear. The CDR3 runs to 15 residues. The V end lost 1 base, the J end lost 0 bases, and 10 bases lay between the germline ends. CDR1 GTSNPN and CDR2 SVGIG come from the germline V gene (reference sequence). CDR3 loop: CAWSGFLNSNQPQHF. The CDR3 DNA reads TGTGCCTGGAGTGGCTTCCTCAATAGCAATCAGCCCCAGCATTTT.

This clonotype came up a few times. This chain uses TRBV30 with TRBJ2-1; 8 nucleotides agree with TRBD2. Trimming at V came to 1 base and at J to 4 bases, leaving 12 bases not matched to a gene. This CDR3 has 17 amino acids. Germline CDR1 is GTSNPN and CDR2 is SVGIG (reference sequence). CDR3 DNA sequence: TGTGCCTGGAGTGCCCCGGGGTCTAGCGGGCATTACAATGAGCAGTTCTTC. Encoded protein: CAWSAPGSSGHYNEQFF.

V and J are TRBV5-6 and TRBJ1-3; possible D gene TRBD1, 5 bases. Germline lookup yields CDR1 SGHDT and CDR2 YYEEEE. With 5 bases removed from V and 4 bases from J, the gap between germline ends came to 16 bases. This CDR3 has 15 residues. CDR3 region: CASRPRGYEGNTIYF. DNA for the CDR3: TGTGCCAGCAGGCCTAGGGGCTATGAAGGAAACACCATATATTTT.

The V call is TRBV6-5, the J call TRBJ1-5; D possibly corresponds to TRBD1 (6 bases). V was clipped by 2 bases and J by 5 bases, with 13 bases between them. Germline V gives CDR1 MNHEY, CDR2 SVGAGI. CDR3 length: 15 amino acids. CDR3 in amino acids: CASSYDSGEHQPQHF. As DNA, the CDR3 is TGTGCCAGCAGTTACGACTCAGGGGAGCATCAGCCCCAGCATTTT.

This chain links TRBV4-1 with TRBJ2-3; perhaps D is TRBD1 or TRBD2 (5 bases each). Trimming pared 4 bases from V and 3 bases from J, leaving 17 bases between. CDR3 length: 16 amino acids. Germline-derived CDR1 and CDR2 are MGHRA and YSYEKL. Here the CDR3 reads CASSRQQGGSTDTQYF. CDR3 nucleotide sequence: TGCGCCAGCAGCCGGCAGCAGGGTGGGAGTACAGATACGCAGTATTTT.

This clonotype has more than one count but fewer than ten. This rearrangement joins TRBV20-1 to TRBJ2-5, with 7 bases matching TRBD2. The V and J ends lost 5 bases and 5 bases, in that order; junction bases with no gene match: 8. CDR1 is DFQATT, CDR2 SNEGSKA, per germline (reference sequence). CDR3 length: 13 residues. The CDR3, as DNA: TGCAGTGCTGTCAGGATCGGGGGGGAGACCCAGTACTTC. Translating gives CSAVRIGGETQYF.